This section outlines one TCR beta chain sequence together with its context. Its specific antigen is unknown. Base qualities are not provided; no much larger clone lies one nucleotide away. The cohort consisted of some 670 healthy bone marrow donors. All cohort members were sampled while nominally healthy, although unrecorded immune exposures were likely present. The donor tested CMV seropositive and was one of the 289 seropositive cohort members. Every donor gave a peripheral blood sample, and the peripheral blood mononuclear cells from that sample were used for TCR beta sequencing. Genomic DNA extraction from the blood cell samples was performed with the Qiagen DNeasy Blood Extraction Kit. Receptor amplification or capture employed the immunoSEQ multiplex PCR assay. For the multiplex PCR, a mixture combining 60 forward primers for TCR Vbeta segments and 13 reverse primers for TCR Jbeta segments was used. The CDR3 region of rearranged TCR beta genes was amplified from genomic DNA with a multiplex PCR assay. The amplified TCR beta libraries were sequenced on the Illumina HiSeq System as 87-base-pair reads. Turning to the authors' computational methods: A later analysis tallied around 80 million unique TCR beta chains across the 700 or so repertoires, and around 10 million of those chains were shared by two or more donors. Raw reads were error-corrected and collapsed into unique sequences with a nearest-neighbor algorithm that merged closely related sequences to remove PCR and sequencing errors. V, D and J gene segments were assigned by aligning CDR3 sequences to IMGT reference sequences. For a sequence to be retained, a match of at least six nucleotides to both a V gene segment and a J gene segment was required. A rearrangement counted as productive if the CDR3 had no stop codons and remained in frame with V and J, and every other rearrangement counted as non-productive. Following IMGT convention, CDR3 was defined as the stretch from the second conserved V-encoded cysteine to the conserved J-encoded phenylalanine. The earlier analysis of 450 to 750 of the donors excluded any sequence lacking an unambiguous match to a single V gene segment. In an earlier analysis of 450 to 750 of the donors, a V segment was called functional when productive rearrangements were above 56.7%, and segregating when the standard deviation between donors exceeded 5%. A statistical classification framework was built for diagnosing cytomegalovirus status from the catalog of TCR beta chain sequences. In a later analysis, TCR nucleotide sequences were compared against IMGT/GENE-DB human TR gene sequences so that V and J genes could be assigned. The TCRdist pipeline was used in a later analysis to assign CDR3 sequences and most-parsimonious VDJ recombination scenarios. A later analysis defined each TCR beta chain by its CDR3 amino acid sequence plus V-gene family, and excluded reads lacking a unique V-gene family. In a later analysis, approximately 590 highly shared, low-generation-probability nucleotide sequences were removed to address suspected cross-contamination and a sequencing artifact. In a later analysis, a clonal expansion index for each public chain was calculated from normalized within-repertoire ranks of inferred template counts. In a later analysis, generation probabilities were computed using a VDJ recombination model fitted to out-of-frame rearrangements, and the results were checked against IGoR. In a later analysis, hypergeometric tests were used to score TCR-TCR, TCR-HLA and TCR-CMV co-occurrence, with a repertoire-size bias correction applied to TCR pairs. False discovery rates were estimated in a later analysis by permuting HLA or CMV assignments 20 times. In a later analysis, co-occurring TCRs were grouped with DBSCAN, and TCRdist sequence similarity was added when clustering was performed within HLA-allele-positive subsets. Co-occurrence clustering excluded repertoires with fewer than 30,000 or more than 120,000 public chains, plus five with anomalous nucleotide sharing. As stored in TCRdb, this immuneACCESS dataset retains in-frame rearrangements with V and J assigned. A fraction of the clones does not appear; measured against another copy, unresolved V genes explain less than half of the discrepancy, and the remainder lacks a known reason. Clonal size and the V and J genes are those of that table, whereas D and trimming came from the DNA. The sample table holds over 95,000 clones, of which roughly three quarters were seen once. The ten largest clones capture roughly 12% of the sample.

The data stem from a study of cytomegalovirus exposure and HLA in healthy donors (dated by TCRdb to 2015 to 2018). Study-level background: An earlier analysis of roughly 570 of the donors reported 276 Gb of sequence data and some 110 million unique TCR beta sequences obtained from around 180 million T cells. The study combined high-throughput TCR immunosequencing, statistical association of individual TCRs with disease status, and machine learning to predict cytomegalovirus infection status. Because of strong linkage in the cohort, roughly five DR-DQ haplotypes were treated as single units for association and clustering. Along with the roughly 610-subject first cohort, a separate validation cohort of over a hundred different subjects was used. In the later analysis, no new phenotypic data were used to find candidate immune exposures; instead, reliance was placed on TCR beta sequences and their occurrence across donors. A later genetic analysis used genome-wide SNP genotypes for about three fifths of the 666 donors, treating that subset as a discovery cohort. Typing coverage varied by locus: 629-630 donors for A, B, C, DRB1 and DQB1; 500 to 550 for DQA1; about 570 for DPA1; approximately 470 for DPB1. All discovery cohort repertoires had been generated using a single sequencing platform. Among the roughly 380 genotyped donors, about 85% belonged to the genetic ancestry cluster associated with self-reported Caucasian donors. The study aimed to test whether signatures of past pathogen exposure could be identified by cataloging public T cell receptors. To study patterns of TCR occurrence, a later analysis re-analyzed previously published TCR beta repertoires from 550 to 800 donors and added high-resolution HLA genotyping. On average, over 200,000 unique TCR beta nucleotide sequences were sequenced per donor among some 420 genotyped donors of the cohort, with about 17% of those sequences being non-productive. Donor age, sex, ethnicity and CMV serostatus were compiled together with the repertoire data. An early release that covered some 630 HLA-typed donors contained about 290 gigabases of sequencing data and tens of millions of unique TCR sequences. Class I and class II HLA loci were covered by the typing at four-digit resolution. In an earlier analysis of roughly 540 of the donors, high-throughput TCR beta sequencing was used to judge whether each TCR beta V gene segment behaved as functional or pseudogenic. The study profiled the T cell repertoires of hundreds of subjects by immunosequencing and related them to cytomegalovirus serostatus.

Including cysteine and phenylalanine, the CDR3 has 13 amino acids. Of all the DNA, just the CDR3 is kept, 39 bases in frame from base 1. V gives up 2 bases and J gives up 2 bases, and the segment between their germline ends measures 7 bases. CDR1 and CDR2, looked up from the germline V gene, are MGHRA and YSYEKL. Beyond this particular receptor, the publication reports: Over 15 rarely observed V segments, including chromosome 9 orphons, were excluded from the earlier analysis of about 600 of the donors because counts were too low. According to a later analysis, TCR association rates differed among HLA loci, with DRB1 alleles showing the most associated TCRs and HLA-C alleles showing the fewest. An association between a missense DCLRE1C variant and V-gene and J-gene trimming of TCR beta chains was found in a later genetic analysis and replicated in an independent cohort. In an earlier analysis of about 600 of the donors, most TCR beta V segments appeared in productive rearrangements about 87% or about 30% of the time, broadly matching IMGT annotations. The sequencing pipeline was judged likely to have produced a cluster of highly shared sequence variants as a technical artifact. A few of the identified cytomegalovirus-associated TCR beta chains were confirmed in vitro to be specific for cytomegalovirus antigens. Compared with the approximately 670-donor mean, donors in an Asian-associated ancestry cluster had fewer N-insertions in productive TCRs, according to a later genetic analysis. Assigning TCR associations to individual alleles was difficult when HLA alleles, especially DR and DQ, strongly co-occurred. At a false discovery rate of 0.05, a later analysis linked around 15,000 TCR beta sequences to specific HLA alleles. The study listed approximately 150 TCR beta chains as associated with cytomegalovirus. Correlated functional status among segregating V segments might reflect linkage disequilibrium, but an unknown experimental factor could not be ruled out. Some IMGT-functional V segments, including TRBV6-2 and TRBV6-3, could not be told apart with the 87-base-pair reads, so those segments were excluded. HLA typing was unavailable for some donors at each locus, so association tests used only the typed subset. According to a later analysis, most CMV-associated TCR beta chains appeared to be HLA-restricted, and the HLA associations seemed to be driven largely by CMV exposure. Most TCR sequences were seen in very few donors, while some public TCRs were found in many individuals. A further reported finding was that TCR beta sequences accurately predicted the HLA-A and HLA-B alleles for most subjects in the first cohort. This cohort had only TCR beta chains sequenced, and the lack of alpha or paired-chain data limited which features could be detected. Cytomegalovirus status was reported to be diagnosed by the classifier with high specificity and sensitivity in both the original and validation cohorts. Immune exposure information for the cohort was limited to CMV serostatus. Compared with equally common non-associated chains, HLA-associated TCR beta chains in a later analysis were more clonally expanded and had lower generation probabilities. Sequencing depth was assumed to be roughly uniform across donors in the presence/absence analyses, though that assumption may not hold. According to a later analysis, parvovirus B19, influenza, CMV and Epstein-Barr virus appeared linked to several top co-occurrence clusters. It was suggested by the authors that the approach could potentially be generalized to other disease states and immunological phenotypes.

This TCR came from a woman between 40 and 55 years old in good health and CMV-seropositive. Sample: PBMCs. The chain is assembled from TRBV4-1 and TRBJ2-7; the D gene is unclear. The bases are TGCGCCAGCAGCCAACTAGGTACCTACGAGCAGTACTTC. It translates to CASSQLGTYEQYF.